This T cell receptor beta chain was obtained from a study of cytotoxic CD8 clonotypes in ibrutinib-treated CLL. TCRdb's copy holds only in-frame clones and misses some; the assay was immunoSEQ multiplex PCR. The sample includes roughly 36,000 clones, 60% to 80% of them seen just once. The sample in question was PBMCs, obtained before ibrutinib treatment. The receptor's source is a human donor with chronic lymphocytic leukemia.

The CDR3 DNA reads as TGTGCCACCAGCACGGGGACTGGAAACACCATATATTTT. Translated, it gives CATSTGTGNTIYF. V gene TRBV15 combines with J gene TRBJ1-3; D is unclear. V shed 4 bases and J shed 2 bases, with 6 bases lying between them. CDR1 LNHNV and CDR2 YYDKDF come from the germline V gene (reference sequence). The CDR3 is 13 residues long. Full variable domain (remainder filled in from reference TRBV15 and TRBJ1-3): DAMVIQNPRYQVTQFGKPVTLSCSQTLNHNVMYWYQQKSSQAPKLLFHYYDKDFNNEADTPDNFQSRRPNTSFCFLDIRSPGLGDTAMYLCATSTGTGNTIYFGEGSWLTVV.